The 25 T cell receptor beta chains listed next were all sequenced from one sample in a study of cytomegalovirus exposure and HLA in healthy donors. PCR involved 60 Vbeta and 13 Jbeta primers. Clones were sequenced by immunoSEQ multiplex PCR, and TCRdb holds only the in-frame ones, with some missing. This sample has around 180,000 clones; around 80% occur once, and the top ten carry approximately 1.3%. The sequenced sample consisted of PBMCs. All receptors come from a woman aged 25 to 45 in good health and CMV-seropositive.

V is TRBV4-3 and J is TRBJ2-3; 13 positions agree with TRBD2. The ends lost 1 base at V and 7 bases at J; junction bases unmatched: 8. The CDR3 contains 17 residues. CDR1 is LGHNA and CDR2 is YSLEER in the germline V gene. CDR3 nucleotide sequence: TGCGCCAGCAGCCAAGGACTAGCGGGAGGCCTGGGGAATACGCAGTATTTT. This translates into CASSQGLAGGLGNTQYF.

The chain recombines TRBV30 with TRBJ2-3, with 14 bases aligning to TRBD2. The CDR3 sequence is 18 residues long. The V gene end was trimmed by 0 bases and the J gene end by 6 bases; junction bases not matched to a gene: 11. Germline CDR1 is GTSNPN and CDR2 is SVGIG (reference sequence). CDR3 region: CAWSVGGTSGSRADTQYF. The CDR3 DNA sequence: TGTGCCTGGAGTGTAGGCGGGACTAGCGGGAGTCGAGCGGATACGCAGTATTTT.

This clone was picked up a small number of times. The V gene is TRBV5-8, the J gene TRBJ1-2; no reliable D call. The CDR3 contains 16 residues. The V end lost 1 base, the J end lost 3 bases, and 16 bases lay between the germline ends. Germline-derived CDR1 and CDR2 are SGHTS and YDEGEE. The DNA for the CDR3 is TGTGCCAGCAGCTTGCCGATTGCCGACGGGGACTATGGCTACACCTTC. It is translated as CASSLPIADGDYGYTF. Variable domain in full (rest from reference TRBV5-8 and TRBJ1-2): EAGVTQSPTHLIKTRGQQATLRCSPISGHTSVYWYQQALGLGLQFLLWYDEGEERNRGNFPPRFSGRQFPNYSSELNVNALELEDSALYLCASSLPIADGDYGYTFGSGTRLTVV.

CDR3 nucleotide sequence: TGTGCCAGTATTCCGCGTGGACAGGGGGATGAAAAACTGTTTTTT. Translated: CASIPRGQGDEKLFF. The V gene is TRBV19, the J gene TRBJ1-4, with TRBD1 matching 10 bases. Germline CDR1 is LNHDA and CDR2 is SQIVND (reference sequence). The CDR3 covers 15 residues. J lost 6 bases, V lost 7 bases, and 8 bases had no gene match.

J is TRBJ2-5 and V is TRBV30; D is possibly TRBD1 (5 bases). V was clipped by 4 bases and J by 2 bases, with 20 bases between them. CDR3 length equals 16 residues. Germline CDR1 is GTSNPN and CDR2 is SVGIG (reference sequence). The CDR3 nucleotides read TGTGCCTGGATGCCCACCAGGGTGTCAGCTCAAGAGACCCAGTACTTC. It specifies CAWMPTRVSAQETQYF.

V usage is TRBV29-1 and J usage is TRBJ2-3; TRBD1 is a possible D gene (6 bases). The CDR3 runs 12 residues. The germline gives CDR1 SQVTM, CDR2 ANQGSEA. The ends were cut back, 0 bases at V and 14 bases at J, with 15 bases in the middle. The CDR3 DNA is TGCAGCGTTGAAGACTCCGGGACATCTCGGTATTTT. It codes for CSVEDSGTSRYF.

V gene TRBV28 combines with J gene TRBJ1-2; D is possibly TRBD1 (6 bases). Germline V gives CDR1 MDHEN, CDR2 SYDVKM. The CDR3 contains 14 residues. Trimming pared 8 bases from V and 7 bases from J, leaving 20 bases between. CDR3 sequence (DNA): TGTGCCAGCGGCCTTGAGTCAGGGGCGGGTGGCTACACCTTC. Protein product: CASGLESGAGGYTF.

The V call is TRBV7-2, the J call TRBJ2-1; the match to TRBD2 covers 11 bases. CDR3 length: 15 amino acids. V lost 4 bases and J lost 4; bases outside the gene matches: 3. The germline CDR1 and CDR2 sequences are SGHTA and FQGNSA. The chain's CDR3 is CASSSGLAEYNEQFF. CDR3 nucleotide sequence: TGTGCCAGCAGCTCGGGACTAGCGGAGTACAATGAGCAGTTCTTC.

The table lists this clone with a few counts. The gene calls are TRBV27 and TRBJ1-5; the match to TRBD1 covers 8 bases. The J segment lost 6 bases and the V segment lost 6 bases, leaving 16 bases of the junction unmatched. The germline V gene has CDR1 MNHEY and CDR2 SMNVEV (reference sequence). The CDR3 sequence is 17 residues long. The CDR3 reads CASRPAGGAGWIQPQHF. The CDR3 DNA reads TGTGCCAGCAGACCCGCAGGGGGCGCAGGCTGGATTCAGCCCCAGCATTTT.

The chain joins TRBV5-1 to TRBJ1-1; no definite D call. This CDR3 spans 16 amino acids. Germline V gene lookup returns CDR1 SGHRS and CDR2 YFSETQ. The V and J ends lost 4 bases and 2 bases respectively, with 18 bases between them. CDR3 amino acids: CASSIKDGDPNTEAFF. In DNA, the CDR3 is TGCGCCAGCAGCATTAAGGACGGGGATCCTAACACTGAAGCTTTCTTT.

The chain is built from TRBV20-1 and TRBJ2-5; no definite D call. The V and J ends lost 3 bases and 3 bases respectively, with 2 bases between them. The length of the CDR3 is 10 residues. Germline V gene lookup returns CDR1 DFQATT and CDR2 SNEGSKA (reference sequence). CDR3 residues: CSASKETQYF. The CDR3, as DNA: TGCAGTGCTAGCAAAGAGACCCAGTACTTC.

This clone was picked up a small number of times. The chain combines TRBV7-7 with TRBJ2-5, with D possibly being TRBD1 (5 bases). V was trimmed by 11 bases and J by 1 base, leaving 17 bases between them. From germline, CDR1 is SSHAT and CDR2 FNYEAQ (reference sequence). This CDR3 region has 14 residues. CDR3 DNA sequence: TGTGCCTCCACCACAAATAGGGGCCAAGAGACCCAGTACTTC. This codes for CASTTNRGQETQYF.

The J gene is TRBJ2-1, the V gene TRBV4-1; possibly TRBD2 for D (8 bases). Germline-derived CDR1 and CDR2 are MGHRA and YSYEKL. This CDR3 has 18 amino acids. The germline V and J ends were trimmed by 3 bases and 7 bases, with 25 bases remaining between them. The CDR3 region has the DNA TGCGCCAGCAGCCACCCCAGGGGGGGGCGGGAGCGGGGGAATGAGCAGTTCTTC. It codes for CASSHPRGGRERGNEQFF.

CDR3 sequence reads: CASSEDWLLRGRTTSTDTQYF. In DNA form, the CDR3 reads TGTGCCAGCAGTGAAGATTGGCTCTTGCGTGGGAGGACGACTAGCACAGATACGCAGTATTTT. The rearrangement links TRBV6-1 to TRBJ2-3; D is possibly TRBD2 (6 bases). This CDR3 comprises 21 residues. Germline lookup yields CDR1 MNHNS and CDR2 SASEGT. Trimming removed 1 base at V and 0 bases at J, with 26 bases between.

V usage is TRBV25-1 and J usage is TRBJ2-4; D is perhaps TRBD2 (6 bases). The CDR3 contains 14 residues. The V gene's germline CDR1 is MGHDK and CDR2 SYGVNS. The V end lost 1 base, the J end lost 8 bases, and 12 bases lay between the germline ends. The CDR3 DNA is TGTGCCAGCAGTGAATGGGCGGGAACGGACATTCAGTACTTC. This encodes CASSEWAGTDIQYF.

CDR3 sequence: CASSDSLTGYPGELFF. The CDR3 nucleotides are TGTGCCAGCAGTGACTCCCTGACAGGGTACCCCGGGGAGCTGTTTTTT. The V and J genes are TRBV6-4 and TRBJ2-2; TRBD1 matches 7 bases. The CDR3 is 16 amino acids. Germline V gives CDR1 MRHNA, CDR2 SNTAGT. The V and J ends lost 0 bases and 6 bases, in that order; junction bases with no gene match: 7.

The CDR3 reads CASSRGTQQYF. The CDR3 nucleotides are TGTGCCAGCAGTCGGGGGACTCAGCAGTACTTC. The chain combines TRBV6-5 with TRBJ2-7; tentative D call: TRBD2 (6 bases). Germline-derived CDR1 and CDR2 are MNHEY and SVGAGI. CDR3 length equals 11 residues. The V gene lost 5 bases and the J gene lost 8 bases, with 10 bases spanning the gap.

The rearrangement links TRBV6-5 to TRBJ1-2, with 7 bases identical to TRBD1. The CDR3 runs 13 residues. Unmatched junction bases numbered 6, after V lost 7 bases and J lost 4 bases. CDR1 is MNHEY, CDR2 SVGAGI, per germline. This CDR3 reads CASTPGQIYGYTF. The CDR3 bases are TGTGCCAGCACTCCGGGACAGATCTATGGCTACACCTTC.

The sample holds one count of this clone. The rearrangement uses TRBV4-1 and TRBJ2-2; the match to TRBD2 covers 8 bases. J was trimmed by 4 bases and V by 0 bases; bases with no gene match: 7. In germline, CDR1 is MGHRA, CDR2 YSYEKL. This CDR3 is built from 17 residues. The CDR3 spells CASSQEAGGGSTGELFF. The CDR3, as DNA: TGCGCCAGCAGCCAAGAGGCCGGGGGGGGATCCACCGGGGAGCTGTTTTTT.

The rearrangement joins TRBV9 to TRBJ2-5; 7 nucleotides align to TRBD2. Germline CDR1 and CDR2: SGDLS and YYNGEE. With V trimmed by 3 bases and J by 2 bases, 7 bases remained unmatched. The CDR3 extends over 15 amino acids. This chain's CDR3 is CASSAEGLLQETQYF. The CDR3 nucleotides are TGTGCCAGCAGCGCCGAGGGACTACTACAAGAGACCCAGTACTTC.

This clone was seen more than once but under ten times. This chain uses TRBV6-1 with TRBJ1-2; 9 nucleotides match TRBD1. This CDR3 comprises 14 residues. Looked up from germline, CDR1 is MNHNS and CDR2 is SASEGT. Unmatched junction bases numbered 14, after V lost 10 bases and J lost 8 bases. CDR3 amino acids: CAMKGLQGAGGYTF. CDR3 sequence (DNA): TGTGCCATGAAAGGGCTACAGGGGGCCGGCGGCTACACCTTC.

This clone was found once. V gene TRBV28 combines with J gene TRBJ2-5, with D maybe TRBD2 (7 bases). The CDR3 covers 14 residues. Germline-derived CDR1 and CDR2 are MDHEN and SYDVKM. V was cut by 5 bases and J by 5 bases, with 15 bases left in between. CDR3 sequence reads: CASSGGGGPETQYF. The CDR3 DNA reads as TGTGCCAGCAGTGGAGGGGGGGGCCCGGAGACCCAGTACTTC.

This chain uses TRBV4-3 with TRBJ2-7, with D maybe TRBD2 (6 bases). The CDR3 is 16 amino acids. V was trimmed by 0 bases and J by 0 bases, leaving 12 bases between them. Germline V gives CDR1 LGHNA, CDR2 YSLEER. The chain's CDR3 is CASSQDFASDSYEQYF. Written as DNA, the CDR3 is TGCGCCAGCAGCCAAGATTTCGCTAGCGACTCCTACGAGCAGTACTTC.

The chain is built from TRBV6-6 and TRBJ1-1; tentative D call: TRBD1 (6 bases). The CDR3 covers 13 residues. Between the trimmed V and J ends, which lost 10 bases and 2 bases, there was a span of 14 bases. Germline V gene data show CDR1 as MNHNY and CDR2 as SVGAGI (reference sequence). The CDR3 nucleotides read TGTGCCACCTCTGGGGGGGCAAACACTGAAGCTTTCTTT. Protein product: CATSGGANTEAFF.

This clone was seen a few times. V usage is TRBV19 and J usage is TRBJ2-2, with 10 bases aligning to TRBD1. This CDR3 region has 16 residues. Germline V CDR1 and CDR2: LNHDA, SQIVND (reference sequence). Trimming took 7 bases from V and 3 from J; bases not matched to a gene: 8. CDR3 region: CASIAGQGVYTGELFF. CDR3 coding DNA: TGTGCCAGTATAGCAGGACAGGGGGTCTACACCGGGGAGCTGTTTTTT.